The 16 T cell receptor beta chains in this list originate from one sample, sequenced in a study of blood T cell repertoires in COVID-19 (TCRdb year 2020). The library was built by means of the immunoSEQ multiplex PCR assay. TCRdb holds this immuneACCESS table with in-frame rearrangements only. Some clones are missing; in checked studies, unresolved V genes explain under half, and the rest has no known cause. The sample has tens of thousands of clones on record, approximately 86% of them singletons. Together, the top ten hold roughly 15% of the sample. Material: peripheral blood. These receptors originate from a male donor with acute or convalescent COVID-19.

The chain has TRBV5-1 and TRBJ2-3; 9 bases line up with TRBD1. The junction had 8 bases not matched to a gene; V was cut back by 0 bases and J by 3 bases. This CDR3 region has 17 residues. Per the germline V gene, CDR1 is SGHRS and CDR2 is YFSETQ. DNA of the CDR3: TGCGCCAGCAGCTTGGACCGACAGGGGGGCCTTACAGATACGCAGTATTTT. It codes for CASSLDRQGGLTDTQYF.

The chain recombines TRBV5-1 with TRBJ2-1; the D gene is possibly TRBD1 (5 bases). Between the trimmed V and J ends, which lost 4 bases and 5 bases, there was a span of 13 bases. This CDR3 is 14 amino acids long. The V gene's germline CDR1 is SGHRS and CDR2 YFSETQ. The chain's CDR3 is CASSPVGVNNEQFF. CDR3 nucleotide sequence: TGCGCCAGCAGCCCGGTAGGGGTGAACAATGAGCAGTTCTTC. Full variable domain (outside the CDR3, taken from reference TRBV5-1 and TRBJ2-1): KAGVTQTPRYLIKTRGQQVTLSCSPISGHRSVSWYQQTPGQGLQFLFEYFSETQRNKGNFPGRFSGRQFSNSRSEMNVSTLELGDSALYLCASSPVGVNNEQFFGPGTRLTVL.

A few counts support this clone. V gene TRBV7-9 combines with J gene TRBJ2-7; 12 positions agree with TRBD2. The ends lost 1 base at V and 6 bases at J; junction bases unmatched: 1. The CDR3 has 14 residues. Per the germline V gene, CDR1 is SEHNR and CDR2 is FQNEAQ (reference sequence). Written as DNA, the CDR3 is TGTGCCAGCAGCTTAGAGACTAGCGGGGGCGAGCAGTACTTC. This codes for CASSLETSGGEQYF.

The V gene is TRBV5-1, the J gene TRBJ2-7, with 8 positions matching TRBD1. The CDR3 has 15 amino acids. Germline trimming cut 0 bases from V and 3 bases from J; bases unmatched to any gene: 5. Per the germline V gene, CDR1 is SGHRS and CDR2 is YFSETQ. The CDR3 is CASSLEVGQGYEQYF. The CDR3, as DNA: TGCGCCAGCAGCTTGGAGGTCGGACAGGGCTACGAGCAGTACTTC.

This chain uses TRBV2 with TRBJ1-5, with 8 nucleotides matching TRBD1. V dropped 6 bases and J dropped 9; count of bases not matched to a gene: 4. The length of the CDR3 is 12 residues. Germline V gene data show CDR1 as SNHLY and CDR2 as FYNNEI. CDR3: CASRPGQGPQHF. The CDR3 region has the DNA TGTGCCAGCAGACCCGGACAGGGGCCCCAGCATTTT.

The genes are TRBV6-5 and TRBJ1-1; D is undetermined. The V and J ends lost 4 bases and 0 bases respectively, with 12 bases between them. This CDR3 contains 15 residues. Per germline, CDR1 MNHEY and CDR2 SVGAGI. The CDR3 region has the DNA TGTGCCAGCAGTTCGACGGACTTTATGAACACTGAAGCTTTCTTT. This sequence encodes CASSSTDFMNTEAFF.

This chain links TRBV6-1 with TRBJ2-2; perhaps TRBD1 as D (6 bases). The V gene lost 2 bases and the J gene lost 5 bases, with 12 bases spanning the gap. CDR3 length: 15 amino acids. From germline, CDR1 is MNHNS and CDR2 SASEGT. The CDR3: CASSEMGAETGELFF. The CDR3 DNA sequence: TGTGCCAGCAGTGAAATGGGGGCAGAGACCGGGGAGCTGTTTTTT.

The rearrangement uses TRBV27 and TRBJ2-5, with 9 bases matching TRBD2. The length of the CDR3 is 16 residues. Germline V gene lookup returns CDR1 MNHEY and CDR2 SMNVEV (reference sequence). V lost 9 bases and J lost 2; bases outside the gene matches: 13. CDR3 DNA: TGTGCCAGTCGACTTGGCGGGGGGGCGGGTCAAGAGACCCAGTACTTC. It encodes CASRLGGGAGQETQYF.

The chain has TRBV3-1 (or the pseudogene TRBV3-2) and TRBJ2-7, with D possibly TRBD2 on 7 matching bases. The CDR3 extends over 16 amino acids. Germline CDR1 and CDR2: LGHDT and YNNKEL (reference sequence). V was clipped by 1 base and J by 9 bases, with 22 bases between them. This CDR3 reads CASSQGPPGGGGGQYF. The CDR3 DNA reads TGTGCCAGCAGCCAAGGTCCCCCTGGGGGGGGCGGGGGGCAGTACTTC.

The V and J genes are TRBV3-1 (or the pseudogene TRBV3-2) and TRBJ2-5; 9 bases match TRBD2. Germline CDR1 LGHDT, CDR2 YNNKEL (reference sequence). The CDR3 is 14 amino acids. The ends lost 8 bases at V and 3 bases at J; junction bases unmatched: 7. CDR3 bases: TGTGCCAGCTGTAAGACTAGCGGAGAAGAGACCCAGTACTTC. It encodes CASCKTSGEETQYF.

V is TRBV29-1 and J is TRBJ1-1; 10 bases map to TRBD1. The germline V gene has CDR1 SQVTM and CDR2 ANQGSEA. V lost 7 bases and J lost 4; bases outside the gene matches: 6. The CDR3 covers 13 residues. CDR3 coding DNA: TGCAGCGGGGGACAGGGGATGGTCACTGAAGCTTTCTTT. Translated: CSGGQGMVTEAFF.

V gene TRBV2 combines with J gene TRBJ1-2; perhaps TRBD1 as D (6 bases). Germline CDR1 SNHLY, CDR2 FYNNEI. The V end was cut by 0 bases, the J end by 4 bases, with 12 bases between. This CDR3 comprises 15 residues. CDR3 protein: CASSEARTAFYGYTF. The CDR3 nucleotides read TGTGCCAGCAGTGAAGCGAGGACAGCCTTCTATGGCTACACCTTC.

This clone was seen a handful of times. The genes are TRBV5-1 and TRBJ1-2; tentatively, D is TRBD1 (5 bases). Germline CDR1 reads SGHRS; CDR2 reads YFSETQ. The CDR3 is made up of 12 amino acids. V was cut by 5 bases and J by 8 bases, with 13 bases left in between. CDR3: CASSFGTYGYTF. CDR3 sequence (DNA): TGCGCCAGCAGTTTCGGGACTTACGGCTACACCTTC. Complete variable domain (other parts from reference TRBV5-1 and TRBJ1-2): KAGVTQTPRYLIKTRGQQVTLSCSPISGHRSVSWYQQTPGQGLQFLFEYFSETQRNKGNFPGRFSGRQFSNSRSEMNVSTLELGDSALYLCASSFGTYGYTFGSGTRLTVV.

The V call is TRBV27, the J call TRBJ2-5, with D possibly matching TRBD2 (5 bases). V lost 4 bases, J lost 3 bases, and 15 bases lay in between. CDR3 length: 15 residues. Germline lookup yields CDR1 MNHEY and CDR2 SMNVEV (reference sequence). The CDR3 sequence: CASSSAGGGEETQYF. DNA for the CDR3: TGTGCCAGCAGTTCCGCGGGCGGTGGGGAAGAGACCCAGTACTTC.

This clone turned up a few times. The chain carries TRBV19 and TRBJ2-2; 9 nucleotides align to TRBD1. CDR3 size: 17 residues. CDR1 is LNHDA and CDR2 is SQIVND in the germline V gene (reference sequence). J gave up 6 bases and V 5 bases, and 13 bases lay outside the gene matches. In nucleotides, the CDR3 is TGTGCCAGTAGTGAATATACCGGGACAGGGTTCCCCGGGGAGCTGTTTTTT. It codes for CASSEYTGTGFPGELFF.

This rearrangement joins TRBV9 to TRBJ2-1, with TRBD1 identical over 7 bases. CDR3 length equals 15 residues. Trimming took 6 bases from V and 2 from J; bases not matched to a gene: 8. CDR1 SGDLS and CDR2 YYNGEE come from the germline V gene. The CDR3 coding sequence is TGTGCCAGCATCCCTCATCAGGGGGCCTACAATGAGCAGTTCTTC. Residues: CASIPHQGAYNEQFF. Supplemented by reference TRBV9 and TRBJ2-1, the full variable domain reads DSGVTQTPKHLITATGQRVTLRCSPRSGDLSVYWYQQSLDQGLQFLIQYYNGEERAKGNILERFSAQQFPDLHSELNLSSLELGDSALYFCASIPHQGAYNEQFFGPGTRLTVL.